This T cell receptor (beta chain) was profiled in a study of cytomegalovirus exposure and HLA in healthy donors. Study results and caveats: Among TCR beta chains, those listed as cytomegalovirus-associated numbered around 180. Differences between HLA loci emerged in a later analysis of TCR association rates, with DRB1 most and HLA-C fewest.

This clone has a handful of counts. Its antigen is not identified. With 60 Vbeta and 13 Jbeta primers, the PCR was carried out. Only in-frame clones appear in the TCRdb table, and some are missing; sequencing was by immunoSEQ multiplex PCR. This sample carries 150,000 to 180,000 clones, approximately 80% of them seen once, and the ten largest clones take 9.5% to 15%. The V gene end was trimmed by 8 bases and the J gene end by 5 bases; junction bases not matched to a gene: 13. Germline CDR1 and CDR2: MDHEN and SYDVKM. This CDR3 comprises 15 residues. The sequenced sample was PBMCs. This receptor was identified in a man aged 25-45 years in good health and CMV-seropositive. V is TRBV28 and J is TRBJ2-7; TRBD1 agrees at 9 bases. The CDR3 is CASGTSGQGWNEQYF. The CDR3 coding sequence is TGTGCCAGCGGCACTTCGGGACAGGGCTGGAACGAGCAGTACTTC. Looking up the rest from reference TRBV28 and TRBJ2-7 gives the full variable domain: DVKVTQSSRYLVKRTGEKVFLECVQDMDHENMFWYRQDPGLGLRLIYFSYDVKMKEKGDIPEGYSVSREKKERFSLILESASTNQTSMYLCASGTSGQGWNEQYFGPGTRLTVT.